These T cell receptor beta chains were read from a single sample in a study of blood T cell repertoires in COVID-19. Method: immunoSEQ multiplex PCR; TCRdb's copy keeps in-frame clones and lacks some. The data show about 270,000 clones, with about four fifths seen just once and approximately 9% held by the top ten. Source material: peripheral blood. These receptors were obtained from a woman aged 45-65 years who had recovered from COVID-19. Both conserved end residues are part of each CDR3. Fields, in order: V gene, clone size, J gene, D gene, CDR3 protein, CDR3 DNA. The D gene is left open where the match is weak. Clone size, where shown, is once, few, many, or a class for clones that have expanded.

>TRBV11-3|.|TRBJ2-1|.
CASSHAGYNEQFF
TGTGCCTCATCACACGCGGGTTACAATGAGCAGTTCTTC
>TRBV6-2/TRBV6-3|.|TRBJ2-1|.
CASSYPGNEQFF
TGTGCCAGCAGTTATCCGGGCAATGAGCAGTTCTTC
>TRBV12-2|.|TRBJ1-4|.
CASRLEKGEIDEKLFF
TGTGCAAGTCGCTTAGAAAAGGGGGAAATAGATGAAAAACTGTTTTTT
>TRBV28|once|TRBJ1-2|TRBD1
CASSLRQGGGYTF
TGTGCCAGCAGTCTCAGACAGGGCGGTGGCTACACCTTC
>TRBV7-9|.|TRBJ1-2|.
CASSFTWADNYGYTF
TGTGCCAGCAGCTTCACCTGGGCAGACAACTATGGCTACACCTTC
>TRBV7-2|.|TRBJ1-2|TRBD1
CASSFTGTGYGYTF
TGTGCCAGCAGCTTTACCGGGACAGGGTATGGCTACACCTTC
>TRBV28|.|TRBJ1-2|.
CASIAPGLTYGYTF
TGTGCCAGCATCGCGCCGGGACTAACCTATGGCTACACCTTC
>TRBV5-1|.|TRBJ2-7|TRBD1
CASSLEPGGKNEQYF
TGCGCCAGCAGCTTGGAACCAGGGGGTAAGAACGAGCAGTACTTC
>TRBV7-9|.|TRBJ1-2|.
CASSPPQRFNYGYTF
TGTGCCAGCAGCCCCCCGCAGCGGTTTAACTATGGCTACACCTTC
>TRBV2|.|TRBJ1-6|.
CAKGGSSYNSPLHF
TGTGCCAAGGGAGGGAGCTCCTATAATTCACCCCTCCACTTT
>TRBV19|.|TRBJ2-1|.
CASKVSGAYNEQFF
TGTGCCAGTAAGGTAAGCGGAGCCTACAATGAGCAGTTCTTC
>TRBV30|once|TRBJ1-2|TRBD1
CAWRPRLGQTNYGYTF
TGTGCCTGGAGGCCTCGGTTGGGACAGACTAACTATGGCTACACCTTC
>TRBV19|.|TRBJ1-2|.
CATSPGQPLGYTF
TGTGCCACTTCACCGGGACAACCCTTAGGCTACACCTTC
>TRBV6-6|.|TRBJ2-3|.
CASSRTQVGGLNTDTQYF
TGTGCCAGCAGTCGTACCCAAGTGGGGGGGCTCAACACAGATACGCAGTATTTT
>TRBV27|.|TRBJ1-2|.
CASRQTRNYGYTF
TGTGCCAGCAGACAGACACGTAACTATGGCTACACCTTC
>TRBV11-2|.|TRBJ1-1|.
CASSLEGGLMNTEAFF
TGTGCCAGCAGCTTAGAAGGGGGATTAATGAACACTGAAGCTTTCTTT
>TRBV19|.|TRBJ1-5|TRBD1
CASSTGTDNQPQHF
TGTGCCAGTAGTACTGGGACAGACAATCAGCCCCAGCATTTT
>TRBV7-9|few|TRBJ1-1|.
CASSLEGQVEAFF
TGTGCCAGCAGCTTAGAAGGCCAGGTCGAAGCTTTCTTT
>TRBV27|.|TRBJ1-1|.
CASSKTRLNTEAFF
TGTGCCAGCAGTAAGACACGGTTGAACACTGAAGCTTTCTTT
>TRBV7-9|.|TRBJ1-4|TRBD1
CASSVSGTGDEKLFF
TGTGCCAGCAGCGTATCCGGGACAGGGGATGAAAAACTGTTTTTT
>TRBV11-2|.|TRBJ2-3|TRBD2
CASSLGNLAGVGDTQYF
TGTGCCAGCAGCTTAGGAAACCTAGCGGGAGTAGGTGATACGCAGTATTTT
>TRBV10-3|.|TRBJ2-3|TRBD2
CAIREREGREDTQYF
TGTGCCATCAGGGAGCGGGAGGGCCGTGAAGATACGCAGTATTTT
>TRBV13|.|TRBJ2-1|TRBD2
CASTLSGRAFDEQFF
TGTGCCAGCACCCTGAGCGGGAGGGCCTTCGATGAGCAGTTCTTC
>TRBV6-5|.|TRBJ2-7|TRBD1
CASSSPAGTGIYEQYF
TGTGCCAGCAGTTCCCCCGCCGGGACAGGGATCTACGAGCAGTACTTC
>TRBV2|.|TRBJ2-5|TRBD2
CARATSGGFGTQYF
TGTGCCAGGGCTACTAGCGGGGGCTTCGGGACCCAGTACTTC
>TRBV9|.|TRBJ2-3|.
CASSQNTDTQYF
TGTGCCAGCAGCCAAAACACAGATACGCAGTATTTT
>TRBV4-1|once|TRBJ1-6|.
CASSQVPNSPLHF
TGCGCCAGCAGCCAAGTTCCAAATTCACCCCTCCACTTT
>TRBV4-2|.|TRBJ2-3|TRBD2
CASSPRTSGGLSSTDTQYF
TGTGCCAGCAGCCCCCGGACTAGCGGGGGACTCTCTAGCACAGATACGCAGTATTTT
>TRBV3-1/TRBV3-2|once|TRBJ1-1|.
CASSQLTDTEAFF
TGTGCCAGCAGCCAACTGACAGACACTGAAGCTTTCTTT
>TRBV4-1|.|TRBJ1-2|.
CASSLDSGVSYGYTF
TGCGCCAGCAGCCTGGATTCGGGGGTTTCCTATGGCTACACCTTC
>TRBV11-2|.|TRBJ2-6|.
CASSWTATGANVLTF
TGTGCCAGCAGCTGGACAGCAACTGGGGCCAACGTCCTGACTTTC
>TRBV7-3|.|TRBJ2-3|TRBD2
CASSLTSGPQDTQYF
TGTGCCAGCAGCTTGACTAGCGGACCCCAAGATACGCAGTATTTT
>TRBV5-1|once|TRBJ2-2|.
CASSRKNTGELFF
TGCGCCAGCAGCCGTAAAAACACCGGGGAGCTGTTTTTT
>TRBV30|.|TRBJ1-5|TRBD1
CAWSWTGNNQPQHF
TGTGCCTGGAGCTGGACAGGGAACAATCAGCCCCAGCATTTT
>TRBV2|.|TRBJ2-3|.
CASIPGLRGRDTQYF
TGTGCCAGCATCCCGGGACTTCGGGGAAGAGATACGCAGTATTTT
>TRBV10-3|.|TRBJ2-7|.
CAISEPIIKDSYEQYF
TGTGCCATCAGTGAGCCCATTATAAAGGACAGCTACGAGCAGTACTTC
>TRBV7-2|.|TRBJ2-7|TRBD2
CASSLVSGRYNEQYF
TGTGCCAGCAGCTTGGTTAGCGGGAGATATAACGAGCAGTACTTC
>TRBV4-2|.|TRBJ2-3|TRBD2
CASSQERSGRAADTQYF
TGTGCCAGCAGCCAAGAGAGGAGCGGGAGGGCCGCAGATACGCAGTATTTT
>TRBV5-4|.|TRBJ1-1|TRBD1
CASSSRDSNTEAFF
TGTGCCAGCAGCAGCCGGGACAGCAACACTGAAGCTTTCTTT
>TRBV6-5|.|TRBJ2-7|TRBD1
CASSYSGQGDEQYF
TGTGCCAGCAGTTACTCGGGACAGGGTGACGAGCAGTACTTC
>TRBV6-2/TRBV6-3|.|TRBJ2-3|TRBD2
CASSRAGGLADTQYF
TGTGCCAGCAGTCGAGCGGGGGGGCTCGCAGATACGCAGTATTTT
>TRBV7-9|.|TRBJ1-3|.
CASSSYREISGNTIYF
TGTGCCAGCAGCAGTTACAGGGAAATATCTGGAAACACCATATATTTT